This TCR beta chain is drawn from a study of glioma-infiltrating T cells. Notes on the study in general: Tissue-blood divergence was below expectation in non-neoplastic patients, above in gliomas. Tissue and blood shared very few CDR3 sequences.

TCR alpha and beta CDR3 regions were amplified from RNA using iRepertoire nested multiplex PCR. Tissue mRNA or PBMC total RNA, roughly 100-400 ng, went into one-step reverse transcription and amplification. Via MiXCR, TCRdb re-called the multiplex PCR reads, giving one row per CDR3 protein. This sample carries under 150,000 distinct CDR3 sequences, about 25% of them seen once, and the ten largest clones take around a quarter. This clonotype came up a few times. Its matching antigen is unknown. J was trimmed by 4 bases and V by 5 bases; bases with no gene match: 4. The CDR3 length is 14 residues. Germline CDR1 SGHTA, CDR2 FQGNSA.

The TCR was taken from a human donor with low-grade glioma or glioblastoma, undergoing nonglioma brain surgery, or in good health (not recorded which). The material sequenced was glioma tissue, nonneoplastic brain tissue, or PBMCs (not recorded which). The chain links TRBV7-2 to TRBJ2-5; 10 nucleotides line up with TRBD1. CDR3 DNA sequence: TGTGCCAGCAGCATTGGGACAGGGGTAGAGACCCAGTACTTC. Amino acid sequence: CASSIGTGVETQYF.